This T cell receptor (beta chain) was identified during a study of T-cell memory formation after mild COVID-19. TCRdb fed the 5' RACE reads into MiXCR, producing one record per CDR3 protein. The sample lists approximately 430,000 distinct CDR3 sequences; less than 25% were seen once. This clonotype appeared a few times. Between the trimmed V and J ends, which lost 5 bases and 7 bases, there was a span of 9 bases. Germline CDR1 is SGHTA and CDR2 is FQGNSA. CDR3 length: 13 residues. Sequencing input: PBMCs or a T cell subset sorted from them (not recorded which). The gene calls are TRBV7-2 and TRBJ1-6; maybe TRBD1 (6 bases). This sequence was found in an adult woman who had mild COVID-19 (a few samples of this study predate the infection). Cell type and time point are not known. Here the CDR3 reads CASSRTENSPLHF. In DNA, the CDR3 is TGTGCCAGCAGCAGGACAGAGAATTCACCCCTCCACTTT.